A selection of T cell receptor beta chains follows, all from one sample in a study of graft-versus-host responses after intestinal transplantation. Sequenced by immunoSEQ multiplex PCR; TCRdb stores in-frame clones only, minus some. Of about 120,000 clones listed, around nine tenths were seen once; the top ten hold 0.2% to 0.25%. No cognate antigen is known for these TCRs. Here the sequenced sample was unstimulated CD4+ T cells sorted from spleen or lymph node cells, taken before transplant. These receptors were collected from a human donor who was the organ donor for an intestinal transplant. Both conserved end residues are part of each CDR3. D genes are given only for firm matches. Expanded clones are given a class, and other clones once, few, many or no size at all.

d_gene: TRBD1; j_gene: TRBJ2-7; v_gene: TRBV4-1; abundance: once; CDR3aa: CASSQDPQGDPYEQYF; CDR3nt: TGCGCCAGCAGCCAAGATCCCCAGGGGGACCCCTACGAGCAGTACTTC
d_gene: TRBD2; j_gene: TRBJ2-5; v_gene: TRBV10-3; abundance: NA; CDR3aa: CAISGLAGGPGETQYF; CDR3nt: TGTGCCATCTCGGGACTAGCGGGAGGGCCGGGGGAGACCCAGTACTTC
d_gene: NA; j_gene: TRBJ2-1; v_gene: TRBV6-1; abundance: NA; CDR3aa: CASTQSASYNEQFF; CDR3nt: TGTGCCAGCACCCAGAGTGCCTCCTACAATGAGCAGTTCTTC
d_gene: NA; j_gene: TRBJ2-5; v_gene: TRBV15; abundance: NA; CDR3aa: CATSRDFATQYF; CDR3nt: TGTGCCACCAGCAGAGATTTTGCGACCCAGTACTTC
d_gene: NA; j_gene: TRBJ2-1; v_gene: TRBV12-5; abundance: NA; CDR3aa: CASGPTLRNEQFF; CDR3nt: TGTGCTAGTGGTCCCACCCTGAGAAATGAGCAGTTCTTC
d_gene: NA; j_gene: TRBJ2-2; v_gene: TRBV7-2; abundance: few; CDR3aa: CASSSRRQADTGELFF; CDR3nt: TGTGCCAGCAGCTCCCGAAGACAGGCGGACACCGGGGAGCTGTTTTTT
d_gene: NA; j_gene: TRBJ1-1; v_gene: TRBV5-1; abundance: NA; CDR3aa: CASSFNRGTEAFF; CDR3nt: TGCGCCAGCAGCTTTAATAGGGGCACTGAAGCTTTCTTT
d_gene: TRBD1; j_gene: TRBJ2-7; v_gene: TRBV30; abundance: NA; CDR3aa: CAWSPLPGQPCF; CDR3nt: TGTGCCTGGAGTCCTCTACCGGGACAGCCGTGTTTC
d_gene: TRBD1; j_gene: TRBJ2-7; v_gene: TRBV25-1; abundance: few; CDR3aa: CASSGWTGGVYEQYF; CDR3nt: TGTGCCAGCAGTGGCTGGACAGGTGGTGTCTACGAGCAGTACTTC
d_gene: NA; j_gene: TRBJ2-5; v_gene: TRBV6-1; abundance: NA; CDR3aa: CASSEGVDTQWETQYF; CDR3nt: TGTGCCAGCAGTGAAGGGGTGGACACCCAGTGGGAGACCCAGTACTTC
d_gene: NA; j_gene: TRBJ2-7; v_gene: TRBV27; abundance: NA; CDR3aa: CASSLRQDHYEQYF; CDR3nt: TGTGCCAGCAGTTTAAGGCAGGATCACTACGAGCAGTACTTC
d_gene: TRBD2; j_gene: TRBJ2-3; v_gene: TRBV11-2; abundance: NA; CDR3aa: CASSTRTSGSFTDTQYF; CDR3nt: TGTGCCAGCAGCACCCGGACTAGCGGGAGTTTCACAGATACGCAGTATTTT
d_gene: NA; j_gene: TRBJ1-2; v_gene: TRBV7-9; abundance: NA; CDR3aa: CFSGEGIGYTF; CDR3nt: TGTTTCTCAGGGGAGGGTATTGGCTACACCTTC
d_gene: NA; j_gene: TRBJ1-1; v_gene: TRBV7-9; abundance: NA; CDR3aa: CASSRMTDTEAFF; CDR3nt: TGTGCCAGCAGCCGGATGACAGACACTGAAGCTTTCTTT
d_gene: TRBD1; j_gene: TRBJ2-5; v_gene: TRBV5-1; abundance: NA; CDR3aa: CASSLTGTEQETQYF; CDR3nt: TGCGCCAGCAGTCTTACCGGGACAGAACAAGAGACCCAGTACTTC
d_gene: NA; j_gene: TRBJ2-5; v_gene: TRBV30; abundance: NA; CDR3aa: CAWSRTRRTKETQYF; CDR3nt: TGTGCCTGGAGTAGGACCCGACGAACAAAAGAGACCCAGTACTTC
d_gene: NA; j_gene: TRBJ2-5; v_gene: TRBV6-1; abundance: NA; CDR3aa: CASSEAQVWGAKTQYF; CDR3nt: TGTGCCAGCAGTGAAGCGCAAGTTTGGGGGGCCAAGACCCAGTACTTC
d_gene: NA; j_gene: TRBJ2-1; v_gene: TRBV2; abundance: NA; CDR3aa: CASRADSYNEQFF; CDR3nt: TGTGCCAGCAGGGCAGACTCATACAATGAGCAGTTCTTC
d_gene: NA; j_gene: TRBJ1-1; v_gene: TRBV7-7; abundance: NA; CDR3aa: CASSLEENTEAFF; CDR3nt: TGTGCTAGCAGCTTAGAGGAGAACACTGAAGCTTTCTTT
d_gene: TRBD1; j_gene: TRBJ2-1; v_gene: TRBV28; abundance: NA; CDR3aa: CASRPDRVSYNEQFF; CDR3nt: TGTGCCAGCAGGCCGGACAGGGTATCCTACAATGAGCAGTTCTTC
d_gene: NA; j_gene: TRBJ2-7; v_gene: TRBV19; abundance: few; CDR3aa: CASSITRDSEQYF; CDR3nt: TGTGCCAGTAGTATAACGCGGGACAGCGAGCAGTACTTC
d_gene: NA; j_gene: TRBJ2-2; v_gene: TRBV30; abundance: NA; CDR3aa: CAWSVGMNTGELFF; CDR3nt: TGTGCCTGGAGTGTAGGCATGAACACCGGGGAGCTGTTTTTT
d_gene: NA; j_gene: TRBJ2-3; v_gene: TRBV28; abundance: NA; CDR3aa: CASRWVGGGTDTQYF; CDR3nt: TGTGCCAGCAGGTGGGTGGGAGGAGGGACAGATACGCAGTATTTT
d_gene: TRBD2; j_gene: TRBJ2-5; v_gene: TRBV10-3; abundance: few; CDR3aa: CAISESGGETQYF; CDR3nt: TGTGCCATCAGTGAGTCGGGAGGGGAGACCCAGTACTTC
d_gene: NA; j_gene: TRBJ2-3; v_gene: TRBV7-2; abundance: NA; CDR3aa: CASSASRGSTDTQYF; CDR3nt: TGTGCCAGCAGCGCCTCGAGGGGGAGCACAGATACGCAGTATTTT
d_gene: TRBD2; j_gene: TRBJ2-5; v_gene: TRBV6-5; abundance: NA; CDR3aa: CASSGGRGETQYF; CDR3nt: TGTGCCAGCAGTGGCGGGAGGGGGGAGACCCAGTACTTC
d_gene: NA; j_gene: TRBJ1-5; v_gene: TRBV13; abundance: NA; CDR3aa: CASSLRGTGSQPQHF; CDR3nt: TGTGCCAGCAGCCTTCGGGGAACAGGGAGTCAGCCCCAGCATTTT
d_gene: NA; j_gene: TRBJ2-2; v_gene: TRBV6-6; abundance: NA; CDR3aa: CASSYSKGHPGELFF; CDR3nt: TGTGCCAGCAGTTACTCGAAGGGACACCCCGGGGAGCTGTTTTTT
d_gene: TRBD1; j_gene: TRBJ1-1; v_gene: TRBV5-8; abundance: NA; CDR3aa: CASSLTGTGGAEAFF; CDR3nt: TGTGCCAGCAGCTTGACCGGGACAGGGGGCGCGGAAGCTTTCTTT
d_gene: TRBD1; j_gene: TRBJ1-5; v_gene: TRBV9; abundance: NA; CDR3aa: CASSVGTGGNQPQHF; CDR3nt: TGTGCCAGCAGCGTAGGGACAGGGGGCAATCAGCCCCAGCATTTT
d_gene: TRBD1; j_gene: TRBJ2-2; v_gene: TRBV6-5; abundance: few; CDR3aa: CASSYDRAYTGELFF; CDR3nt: TGTGCCAGCAGTTACGACAGGGCCTACACCGGGGAGCTGTTTTTT
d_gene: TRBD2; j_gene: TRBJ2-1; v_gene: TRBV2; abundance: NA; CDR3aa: CASSGPSGSGNEQFF; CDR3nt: TGTGCCAGCAGTGGTCCTAGCGGGAGTGGTAATGAGCAGTTCTTC
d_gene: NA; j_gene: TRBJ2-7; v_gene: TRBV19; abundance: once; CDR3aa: CASTPRGTDSYEQYF; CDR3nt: TGTGCCAGTACCCCTCGGGGGACGGACTCCTACGAGCAGTACTTC
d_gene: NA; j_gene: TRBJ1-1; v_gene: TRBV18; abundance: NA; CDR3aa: CASSLHQEDTEAFF; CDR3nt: TGTGCCAGCTCACTCCATCAGGAGGACACTGAAGCTTTCTTT
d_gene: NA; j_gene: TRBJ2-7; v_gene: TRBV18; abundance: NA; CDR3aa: CASSPLRTVGYEQYF; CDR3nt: TGTGCCAGCTCACCGCTCCGGACAGTTGGATACGAGCAGTACTTC
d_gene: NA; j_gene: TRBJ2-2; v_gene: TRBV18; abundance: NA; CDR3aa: CASSPPNRDNTGELFF; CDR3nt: TGTGCCAGCTCACCACCTAACCGGGACAACACCGGGGAGCTGTTTTTT
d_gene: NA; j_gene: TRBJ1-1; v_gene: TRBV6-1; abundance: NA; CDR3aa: CASSEGGAANTEAFF; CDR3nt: TGTGCCAGCAGTGAAGGCGGGGCCGCCAATACTGAAGCTTTCTTT
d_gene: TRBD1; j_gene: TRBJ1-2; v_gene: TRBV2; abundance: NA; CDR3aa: CASDRGGYGYTF; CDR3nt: TGTGCCAGCGACAGGGGGGGCTATGGCTACACCTTC
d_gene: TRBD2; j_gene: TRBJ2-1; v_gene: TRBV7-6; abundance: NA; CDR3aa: CASSLSSGRNEQFF; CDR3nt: TGTGCCAGCAGCTTAAGTAGCGGGAGGAATGAGCAGTTCTTC
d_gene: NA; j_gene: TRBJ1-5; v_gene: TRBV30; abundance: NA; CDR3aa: CAWSSRSNQPQHF; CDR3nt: TGTGCCTGGAGTAGCCGAAGCAATCAGCCCCAGCATTTT
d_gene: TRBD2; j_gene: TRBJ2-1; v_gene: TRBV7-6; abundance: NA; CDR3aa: CASSFRLAALDEQFF; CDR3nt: TGTGCCAGCAGCTTTAGGCTAGCGGCCCTCGATGAGCAGTTCTTC
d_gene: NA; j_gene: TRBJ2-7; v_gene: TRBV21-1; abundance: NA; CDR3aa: CASGPLFYEQYF; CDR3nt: TGTGCCTCCGGGCCCCTGTTTTACGAGCAGTACTTC
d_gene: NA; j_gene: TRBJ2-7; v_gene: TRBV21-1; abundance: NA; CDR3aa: CASGKRAILYEQYF; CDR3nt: TGTGCCAGCGGAAAGCGGGCCATCCTCTACGAGCAGTACTTC
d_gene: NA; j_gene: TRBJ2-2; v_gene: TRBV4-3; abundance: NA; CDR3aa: CASSQETSRSTGELFF; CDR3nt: TGCGCCAGCAGCCAAGAAACTAGCCGGAGCACCGGGGAGCTGTTTTTT
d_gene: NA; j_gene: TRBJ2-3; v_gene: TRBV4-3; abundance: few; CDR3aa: CASSQERAYESDTQYF; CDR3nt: TGCGCCAGCAGCCAAGAGAGGGCATATGAGTCAGATACGCAGTATTTT
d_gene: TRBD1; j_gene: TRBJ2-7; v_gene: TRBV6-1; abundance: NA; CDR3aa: CASSRDRGLYEQYF; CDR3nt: TGTGCCAGCAGTAGAGACAGGGGGCTCTACGAGCAGTACTTC
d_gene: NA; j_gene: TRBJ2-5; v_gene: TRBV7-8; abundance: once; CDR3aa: CASSSWGTQYF; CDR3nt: TGTGCCAGCAGCTCGTGGGGGACCCAGTACTTC
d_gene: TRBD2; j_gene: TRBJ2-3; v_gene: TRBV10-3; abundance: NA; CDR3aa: CAIRQREGSPVTQYF; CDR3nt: TGTGCCATCAGACAGCGGGAGGGCTCTCCCGTTACGCAGTATTTT
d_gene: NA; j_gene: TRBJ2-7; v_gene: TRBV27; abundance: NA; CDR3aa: CASSPRDVSLQYF; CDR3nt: TGTGCCAGCAGTCCAAGGGACGTGTCTTTGCAGTACTTC
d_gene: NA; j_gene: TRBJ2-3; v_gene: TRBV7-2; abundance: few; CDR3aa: CASSLRVADTQYF; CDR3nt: TGTGCCAGCAGCTTAAGGGTCGCAGATACGCAGTATTTT
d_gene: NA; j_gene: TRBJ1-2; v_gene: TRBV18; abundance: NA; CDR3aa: CASSPPGQRANYGYTF; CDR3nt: TGTGCCAGCTCACCACCTGGACAGAGAGCCAACTATGGCTACACCTTC
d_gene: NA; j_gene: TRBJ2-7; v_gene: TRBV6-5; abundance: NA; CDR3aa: CASSLLDGTYEQYF; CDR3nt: TGTGCCAGCAGTCTCCTGGACGGAACCTACGAGCAGTACTTC
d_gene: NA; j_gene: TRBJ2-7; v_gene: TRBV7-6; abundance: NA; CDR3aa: CASSSPGQAYEQYF; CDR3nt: TGTGCCAGCAGCTCTCCAGGGCAAGCCTACGAGCAGTACTTC